This TCR beta chain appears in the sequencing data of a study of shared clonotypes between healthy human individuals. Turning to the study itself: Donors had three CD4 naive, three CD4 memory, two CD8 naive and one CD8 memory plate apiece. Study-wide results and limits: Larger richness was generally estimated for naive than memory subsets. A reduction in generation probabilities was seen for non-shared clonotypes relative to those shared by all four donors. Of the naive CD4 clonotypes, roughly 5% were shared across several donors.

Produced via immunoSEQ multiplex PCR; TCRdb's table is partial and in-frame only. The sample lists around 2.1 million clones; more than 85% were seen once. Positive CCR7 selection of CD45RO-negative cells yielded the naive CD8 cells, and terminally differentiated effector memory CD45RA+ cells were excluded. Between the trimmed V and J ends, which lost 4 bases and 6 bases, there was a span of 16 bases. The CDR3 length is 14 residues. Germline V gene lookup returns CDR1 MGHRA and CDR2 YSYEKL. This clone was counted a few times. The target antigen is unknown. Sequenced material: naive CD8+ T cells from PBMCs. The rearrangement uses TRBV4-1 and TRBJ2-7, with no clear D. The receptor's source is a man between 18 and 29 years old in good health. Some clones in this sample may be carry-over from other donors' samples. CDR3 residues: CASSREGESLEQYF. The CDR3 coding sequence is TGCGCCAGCAGCCGGGAAGGCGAGTCCCTCGAGCAGTACTTC.